This record looks at one T cell receptor (beta chain) sequence and its context. The data stem from a study of CD8 T cells in Susac syndrome. CD8+ and CD4+ T cells circulating in blood were sequenced for TCR beta. Roughly 0.45 to 1 ug RNA was reverse transcribed with random hexamers. An immunoSEQ multiplex PCR amplified TCR beta CDR3 over 54 Vbeta and 13 Jbeta. TCRdb itself ran the immunoSEQ multiplex PCR reads through MiXCR, one entry per CDR3 protein. The sample holds about 150,000 distinct CDR3 sequences, approximately 94% seen once. This clonotype originated in a human donor with Susac syndrome. The sample taken for sequencing was CD4+ T cells from PBMCs.

The CDR3 coding sequence is TGTGCCAGCAGCCCCCTGGGAGGGACCTACCAAGAGACCCAGTACTTC. Translated, it gives CASSPLGGTYQETQYF. This chain connects TRBV9 to TRBJ2-5, with TRBD2 matching 7 bases. The CDR3 loop spans 16 amino acids. Germline CDR1 and CDR2: SGDLS and YYNGEE. V dropped 4 bases and J dropped 0; count of bases not matched to a gene: 9.